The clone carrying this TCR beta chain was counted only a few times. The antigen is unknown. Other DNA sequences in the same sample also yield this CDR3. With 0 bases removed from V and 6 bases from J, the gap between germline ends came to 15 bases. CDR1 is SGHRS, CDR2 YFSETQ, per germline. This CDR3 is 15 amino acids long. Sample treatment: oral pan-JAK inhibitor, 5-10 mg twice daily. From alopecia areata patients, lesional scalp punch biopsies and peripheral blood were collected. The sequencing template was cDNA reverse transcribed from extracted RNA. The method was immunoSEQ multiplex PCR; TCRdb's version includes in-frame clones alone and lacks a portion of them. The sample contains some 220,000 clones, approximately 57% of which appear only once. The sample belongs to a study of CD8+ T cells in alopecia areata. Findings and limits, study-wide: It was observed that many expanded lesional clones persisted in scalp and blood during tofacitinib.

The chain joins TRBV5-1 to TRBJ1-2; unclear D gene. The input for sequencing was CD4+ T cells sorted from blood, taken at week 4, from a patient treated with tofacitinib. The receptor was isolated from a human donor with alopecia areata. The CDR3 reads CASSLAGSAGDGYTF. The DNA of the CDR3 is TGCGCCAGCAGCTTGGCAGGCAGCGCGGGAGATGGCTACACCTTC.